The clone carrying this TCR beta chain has just a few counts. This entry belongs to a study of blood T cells in healthy people across ages. Germline lookup yields CDR1 SGDLS and CDR2 YYNGEE. CDR3 length: 14 amino acids. Trimming removed 0 bases from V and 5 bases from J, with 8 bases in between. A second about 7 to 12 cycle PCR used barcoded and J-beta primers. TCRdb used MiXCR to reprocess the 5' RACE reads, holding one entry per CDR3 protein. The sample has around 1.5 million distinct CDR3 sequences, roughly 30% seen once. Sequenced sample: blood. This receptor was taken from a woman aged 25 to 39 in good health. J is TRBJ2-2 and V is TRBV9; the D call may be TRBD1 or TRBD2 (5 bases each). The CDR3 DNA reads TGTGCCAGCAGCGTAGTTGGGGGTACCGGGGAGCTGTTTTTT. Residues: CASSVVGGTGELFF.